This T cell receptor beta chain comes out of a study of T cells in tuberculosis. About the study: CD1B tetramers identified T cells specific for mycobacterial lipid GMM.

Trimming shortened V by 1 base and J by 3 bases, and 7 bases separated the two germline ends. The CDR3 is 14 amino acids. From germline, CDR1 is MGHDK and CDR2 SYGVNS. Thawed, overnight-rested PBMC were stained with GMM-loaded CD1B tetramer, viability dye and anti-CD3, then sorted. The CD1B tetramers carried C32 glucose monomycolate purified from Rhodococcus equi. Before cryopreservation, the sorted PBMC lost their CD14-expressing monocytes. Each donor contributed roughly 92,000 sorted tetramer-negative cells. No alpha-beta pairing information exists for these sequences. Sequencing was performed with immunoSEQ multiplex PCR; in TCRdb, only in-frame clones are kept and a portion is missing. The data show approximately 100,000 clones, approximately 91% seen once.

The TCR was taken from an adult woman with latent tuberculosis. This chain uses TRBV25-1 with TRBJ1-5; a possible D gene is TRBD1 (5 bases). Source material: CD1b-GMM tetramer-negative cells sorted from PBMCs. The CDR3: CASSESQVNQPQHF. In DNA, the CDR3 is TGTGCCAGCAGTGAATCACAGGTCAATCAGCCCCAGCATTTT.